This TCR beta chain originates from a study of preoperative IRX-2 immunotherapy in early breast cancer. By its share, this clone is medium-sized. This table comes from immunoSEQ multiplex PCR, and its TCRdb copy is limited to in-frame clones, with some not included. In the table there are tens of thousands of clones, roughly 86% of which are singletons. Germline loops: CDR1 SQVTM, CDR2 ANQGSEA. V was clipped by 1 base and J by 0 bases; unmatched bases: 8. This CDR3 is built from 16 residues. Noted treatment: preoperative locoregional IRX-2 cytokine immunotherapy. Preoperative locoregional IRX-2 cytokine immunotherapy was tested in the phase Ib source study.

The chain has TRBV29-1 and TRBJ1-2; 7 nucleotides line up with TRBD1. The receptor's source is a human donor with breast cancer. The sequenced sample was tumor tissue, obtained after IRX-2 immunotherapy. This CDR3 is CSVEGTGIGTNYGYTF. The CDR3 nucleotides read TGCAGCGTTGAAGGGACAGGTATAGGGACTAACTATGGCTACACCTTC.